This TCR beta chain was retrieved from a study of graft-versus-host responses after intestinal transplantation. On this clone: Its antigen is as yet unknown.

Clones were read by immunoSEQ multiplex PCR, and TCRdb kept only the in-frame ones, dropping some. The table has roughly 120,000 clones, about nine tenths seen once. The V and J ends lost 4 bases and 6 bases, in that order; junction bases with no gene match: 13. The CDR3 contains 16 residues. Germline V gene data show CDR1 as SGHNT and CDR2 as YYREEE (reference sequence). The input for sequencing was unstimulated CD4+ T cells sorted from spleen or lymph node cells, taken before intestinal transplant. This chain uses TRBV5-4 with TRBJ2-5, with 9 positions matching TRBD2. The source is a human donor who received an intestinal transplant. CDR3 residues: CASSPEGRGGPQTQYF. CDR3 coding DNA: TGTGCCAGCAGCCCGGAGGGGCGGGGGGGCCCCCAGACCCAGTACTTC.